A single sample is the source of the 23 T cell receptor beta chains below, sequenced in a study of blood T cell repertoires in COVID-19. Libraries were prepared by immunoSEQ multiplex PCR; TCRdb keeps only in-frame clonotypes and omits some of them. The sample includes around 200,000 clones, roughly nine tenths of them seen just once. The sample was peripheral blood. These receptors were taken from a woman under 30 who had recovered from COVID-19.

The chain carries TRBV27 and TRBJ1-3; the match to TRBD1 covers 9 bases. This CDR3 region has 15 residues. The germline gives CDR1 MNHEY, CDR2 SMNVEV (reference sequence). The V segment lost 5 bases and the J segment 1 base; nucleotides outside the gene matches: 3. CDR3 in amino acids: CASSQGTGSGNTIYF. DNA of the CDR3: TGTGCCAGCAGTCAAGGGACAGGGTCTGGAAACACCATATATTTT.

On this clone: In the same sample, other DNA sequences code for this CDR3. The DNA of the CDR3 is TGTGCCAGCAGCGTAGGCGGGGGCAATGAGCAGTTCTTC. This codes for CASSVGGGNEQFF. The chain couples TRBV9 to TRBJ2-1, with 7 bases lining up with TRBD2. This CDR3 has 13 residues. V shed 0 bases, J shed 6 bases, and the junction held 0 bases outside the gene matches. CDR1 SGDLS and CDR2 YYNGEE come from the germline V gene.

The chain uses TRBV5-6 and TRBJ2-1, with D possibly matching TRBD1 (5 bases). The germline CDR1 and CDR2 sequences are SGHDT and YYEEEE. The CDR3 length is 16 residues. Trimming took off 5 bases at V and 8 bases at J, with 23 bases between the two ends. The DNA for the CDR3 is TGTGCCAGCAGTCGCGTCGTTAGGGGTCCCGATGATGAGCAGTTCTTC. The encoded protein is CASSRVVRGPDDEQFF.

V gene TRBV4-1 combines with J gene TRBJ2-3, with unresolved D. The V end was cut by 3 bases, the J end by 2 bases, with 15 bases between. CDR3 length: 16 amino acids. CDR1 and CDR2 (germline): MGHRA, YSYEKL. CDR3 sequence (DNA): TGCGCCAGCAGCCAGGCTCAGACACGCTCCACAGATACGCAGTATTTT. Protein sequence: CASSQAQTRSTDTQYF.

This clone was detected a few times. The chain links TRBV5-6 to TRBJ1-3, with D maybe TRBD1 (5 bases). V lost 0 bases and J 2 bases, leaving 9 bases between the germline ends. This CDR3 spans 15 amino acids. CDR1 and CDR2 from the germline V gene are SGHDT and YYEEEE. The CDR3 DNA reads TGTGCCAGCAGCTTGGTGCCAGGGCCTGGAAACACCATATATTTT. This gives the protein CASSLVPGPGNTIYF.

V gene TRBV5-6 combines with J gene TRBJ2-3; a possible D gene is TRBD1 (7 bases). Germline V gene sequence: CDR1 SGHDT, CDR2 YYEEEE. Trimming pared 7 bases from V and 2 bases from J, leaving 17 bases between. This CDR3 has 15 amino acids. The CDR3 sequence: CASWRVRGNTDTQYF. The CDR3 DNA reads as TGTGCCAGCTGGAGGGTCAGGGGGAACACAGATACGCAGTATTTT.

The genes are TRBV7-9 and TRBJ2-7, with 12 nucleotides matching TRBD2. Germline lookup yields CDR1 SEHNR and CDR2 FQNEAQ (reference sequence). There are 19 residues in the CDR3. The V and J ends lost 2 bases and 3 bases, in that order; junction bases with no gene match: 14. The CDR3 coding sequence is TGTGCCAGCAGCTTACCTAGGACTAGCGGGATAAGGATCAGCTACGAGCAGTACTTC. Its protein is CASSLPRTSGIRISYEQYF.

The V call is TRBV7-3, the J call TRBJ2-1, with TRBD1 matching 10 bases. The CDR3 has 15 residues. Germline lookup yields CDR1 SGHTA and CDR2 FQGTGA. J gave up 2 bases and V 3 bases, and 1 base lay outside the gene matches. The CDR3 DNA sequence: TGTGCCAGCAGCTTGGACAGGGGGGCCTACAATGAGCAGTTCTTC. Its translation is CASSLDRGAYNEQFF.

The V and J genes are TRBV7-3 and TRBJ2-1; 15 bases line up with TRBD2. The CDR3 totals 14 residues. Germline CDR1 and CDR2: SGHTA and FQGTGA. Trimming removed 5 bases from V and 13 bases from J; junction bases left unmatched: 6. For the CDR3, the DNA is TGTGCCAGCAGCACCGGGACTAGCGGGGGGTCACAGTTCTTC. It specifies CASSTGTSGGSQFF.

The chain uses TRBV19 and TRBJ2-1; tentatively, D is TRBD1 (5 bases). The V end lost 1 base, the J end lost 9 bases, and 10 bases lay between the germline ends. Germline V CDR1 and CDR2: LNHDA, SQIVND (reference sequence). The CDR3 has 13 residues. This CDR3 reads CASSIGWGGEQFF. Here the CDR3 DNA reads TGTGCCAGTAGTATAGGGTGGGGCGGTGAGCAGTTCTTC.

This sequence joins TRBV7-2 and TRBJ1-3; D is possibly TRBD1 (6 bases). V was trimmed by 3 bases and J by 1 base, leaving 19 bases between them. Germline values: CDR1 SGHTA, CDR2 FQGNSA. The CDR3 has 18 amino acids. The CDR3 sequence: CASSFGTYDIVSGNTIYF. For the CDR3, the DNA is TGTGCCAGCAGCTTCGGGACATACGACATAGTTTCTGGAAACACCATATATTTT.

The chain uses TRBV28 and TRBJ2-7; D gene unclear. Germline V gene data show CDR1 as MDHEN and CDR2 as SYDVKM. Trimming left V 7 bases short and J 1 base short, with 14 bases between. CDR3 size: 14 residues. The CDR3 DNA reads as TGTGCCAGCAACCTAGAAGGCTTATCCTACGAGCAGTACTTC. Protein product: CASNLEGLSYEQYF.

The CDR3 bases are TGTGCCAGCAGCTTGGGACTAGCGGGAGACCGTGAGCAGTTCTTC. Its protein product is CASSLGLAGDREQFF. The J gene is TRBJ2-1, the V gene TRBV5-4, with TRBD2 matching over 12 bases. CDR3 length: 15 residues. With V trimmed by 0 bases and J by 9 bases, 4 bases remained unmatched. Germline CDR1 is SGHNT and CDR2 is YYREEE (reference sequence).

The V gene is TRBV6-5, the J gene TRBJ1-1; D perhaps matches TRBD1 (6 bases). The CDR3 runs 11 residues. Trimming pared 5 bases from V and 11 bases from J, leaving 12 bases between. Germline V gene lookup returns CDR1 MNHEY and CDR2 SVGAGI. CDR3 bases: TGTGCCAGCAGTCAAACAGGGTTGGCTTTCTTT. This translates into CASSQTGLAFF.

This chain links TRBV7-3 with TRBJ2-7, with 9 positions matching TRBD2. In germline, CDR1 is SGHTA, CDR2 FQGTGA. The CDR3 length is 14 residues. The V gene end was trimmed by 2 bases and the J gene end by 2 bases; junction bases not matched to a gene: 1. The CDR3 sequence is CASSLAGGPYEQYF. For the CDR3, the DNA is TGTGCCAGCAGCTTAGCGGGAGGGCCCTACGAGCAGTACTTC.

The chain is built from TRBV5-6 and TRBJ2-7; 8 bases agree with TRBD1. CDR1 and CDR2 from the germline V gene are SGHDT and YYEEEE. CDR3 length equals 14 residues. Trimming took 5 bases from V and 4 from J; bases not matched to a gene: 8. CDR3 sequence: CASSHGQGLYEQYF. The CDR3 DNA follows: TGTGCCAGCAGTCACGGACAGGGTTTATACGAGCAGTACTTC.

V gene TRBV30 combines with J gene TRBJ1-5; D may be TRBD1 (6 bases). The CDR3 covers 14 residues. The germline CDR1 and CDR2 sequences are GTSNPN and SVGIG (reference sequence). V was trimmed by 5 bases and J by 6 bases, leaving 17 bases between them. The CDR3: CAWGITGSGQPQHF. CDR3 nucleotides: TGTGCCTGGGGGATTACAGGGTCGGGTCAGCCCCAGCATTTT.

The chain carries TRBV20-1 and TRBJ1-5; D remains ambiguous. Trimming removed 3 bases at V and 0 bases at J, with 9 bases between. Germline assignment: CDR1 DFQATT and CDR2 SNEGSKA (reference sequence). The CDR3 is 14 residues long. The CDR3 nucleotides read TGCAGTGCTAGTGGAGAAGTTAGCAATCAGCCCCAGCATTTT. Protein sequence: CSASGEVSNQPQHF.

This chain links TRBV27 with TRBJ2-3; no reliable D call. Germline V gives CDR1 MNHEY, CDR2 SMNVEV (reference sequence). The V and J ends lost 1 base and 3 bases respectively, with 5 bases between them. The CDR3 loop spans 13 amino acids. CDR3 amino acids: CASSLFGTDTQYF. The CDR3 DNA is TGTGCCAGCAGTTTATTCGGGACAGATACGCAGTATTTT.

The CDR3 coding sequence is TGCGCCAGCAGCTTGGCCGCGGGAGGGCGGTACGAGCAGTACTTC. Its translation: CASSLAAGGRYEQYF. The chain couples TRBV5-1 to TRBJ2-7, with TRBD2 matching 9 bases. The germline V gene has CDR1 SGHRS and CDR2 YFSETQ. The ends lost 0 bases at V and 4 bases at J; junction bases unmatched: 5. This CDR3 spans 15 amino acids.

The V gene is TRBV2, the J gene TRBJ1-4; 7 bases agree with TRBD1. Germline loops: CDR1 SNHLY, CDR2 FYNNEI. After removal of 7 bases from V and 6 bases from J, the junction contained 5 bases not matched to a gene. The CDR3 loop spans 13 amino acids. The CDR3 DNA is TGTGCCAGCAACAGGGACAGAGATGAAAAACTGTTTTTT. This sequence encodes CASNRDRDEKLFF. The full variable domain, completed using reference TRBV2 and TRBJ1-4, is EPEVTQTPSHQVTQMGQEVILRCVPISNHLYFYWYRQILGQKVEFLVSFYNNEISEKSEIFDDQFSVERPDGSNFTLKIRSTKLEDSAMYFCASNRDRDEKLFFGSGTQLSVL.

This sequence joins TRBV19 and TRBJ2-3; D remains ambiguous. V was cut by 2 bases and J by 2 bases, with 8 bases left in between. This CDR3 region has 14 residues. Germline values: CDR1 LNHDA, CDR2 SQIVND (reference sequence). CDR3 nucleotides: TGTGCCAGTAGTATAAGTACAGACACAGATACGCAGTATTTT. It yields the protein CASSISTDTDTQYF.

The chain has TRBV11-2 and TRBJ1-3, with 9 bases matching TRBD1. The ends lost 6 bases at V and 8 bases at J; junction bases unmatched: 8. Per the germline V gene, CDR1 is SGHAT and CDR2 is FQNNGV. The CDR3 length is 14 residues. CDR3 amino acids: CASSWDRAGDTIYF. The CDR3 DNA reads TGTGCCAGCAGTTGGGACAGGGCCGGGGACACCATATATTTT. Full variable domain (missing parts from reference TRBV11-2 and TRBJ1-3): EAGVAQSPRYKIIEKRQSVAFWCNPISGHATLYWYQQILGQGPKLLIQFQNNGVVDDSQLPKDRFSAERLKGVDSTLKIQPAKLEDSAVYLCASSWDRAGDTIYFGEGSWLTVV.